These 14 T cell receptor beta chains were sequenced from one sample in a study of blood T cell repertoires in COVID-19. The method was immunoSEQ multiplex PCR; TCRdb's version includes in-frame clones alone and lacks a portion of them. The sample records roughly 60,000 clones, roughly 85% being singletons. Sequences were obtained from peripheral blood. The receptors originated from a human donor in a cohort sampled during active or convalescent COVID-19.

The J gene is TRBJ1-4, the V gene TRBV5-1; TRBD1 aligns across 10 bases. V shed 4 bases and J 7 bases; nucleotides not matched to a gene: 7. Germline CDR1 reads SGHRS; CDR2 reads YFSETQ. The CDR3 runs to 15 residues. The CDR3 sequence: CASSPGTGAGEKLFF. The CDR3 nucleotides read TGCGCCAGCAGCCCTGGGACAGGGGCGGGTGAAAAACTGTTTTTT.

This rearrangement joins TRBV5-5 to TRBJ2-1; 13 bases agree with TRBD2. This CDR3 is built from 17 residues. V lost 4 bases and J lost 7; bases outside the gene matches: 11. The germline CDR1 and CDR2 sequences are SGHKS and YYEKEE (reference sequence). The CDR3 nucleotides are TGTGCCAGCAGCCAGGGACTAGCGGGGCCCTATTTAAATGAGCAGTTCTTC. This encodes CASSQGLAGPYLNEQFF.

The V call is TRBV6-5, the J call TRBJ1-3; D might be TRBD1 (6 bases). The germline gives CDR1 MNHEY, CDR2 SVGAGI. The CDR3 length is 14 residues. V gave up 5 bases and J gave up 4 bases, with 12 bases separating them. CDR3 sequence reads: CASSTGGQGNTIYF. The DNA for the CDR3 is TGTGCCAGCAGTACGGGGGGGCAAGGAAACACCATATATTTT.

The V call is TRBV27, the J call TRBJ2-3, with 11 positions matching TRBD1. From germline, CDR1 is MNHEY and CDR2 SMNVEV (reference sequence). This CDR3 contains 16 residues. V gave up 3 bases and J gave up 0 bases; unmatched junction bases: 2. The CDR3 loop reads CASSFGTGGSTDTQYF. The CDR3 coding sequence is TGTGCCAGCAGTTTTGGGACAGGGGGTAGCACAGATACGCAGTATTTT.

This clone has just one count. This chain joins TRBV6-5 and TRBJ2-7; D unresolved. V lost 0 bases to trimming and J lost 2 bases, with 8 bases between them. CDR1 is MNHEY, CDR2 SVGAGI, per germline. This CDR3 region has 14 residues. The CDR3 bases are TGTGCCAGCAGTTACTCTTCGGTTGCCTACGAGCAGTACTTC. Translated: CASSYSSVAYEQYF.

The chain couples TRBV6-5 to TRBJ1-2; D gene ambiguous. V lost 7 bases, J lost 2 bases, and 11 bases lay in between. CDR1 and CDR2 from the germline V gene are MNHEY and SVGAGI. CDR3 length: 13 amino acids. The CDR3 DNA reads as TGTGCCAGCACCCGACATGGGAACTATGGCTACACCTTC. Protein sequence: CASTRHGNYGYTF.

Only a few counts were recorded for this clone. The CDR3 is CASSYKQGAANEKLFF. CDR3 sequence (DNA): TGTGCCAGCAGTTACAAACAGGGGGCCGCTAATGAAAAACTGTTTTTT. The chain employs TRBV6-6 and TRBJ1-4; 9 bases are shared with TRBD1. The CDR3 length is 16 residues. The J segment lost 3 bases and the V segment lost 2 bases, leaving 4 bases of the junction unmatched. Germline loops: CDR1 MNHNY, CDR2 SVGAGI (reference sequence).

The CDR3 DNA follows: TGTGCCCGAATTGGCCCGGACAGGAGGGTTGAAGAGACCCAGTACTTC. It codes for CARIGPDRRVEETQYF. The rearrangement joins TRBV27 to TRBJ2-5; maybe TRBD1 (7 bases). The CDR3 loop spans 16 amino acids. Trimming removed 11 bases from V and 3 bases from J, with 25 bases in between. Germline V gene sequence: CDR1 MNHEY, CDR2 SMNVEV (reference sequence).

This chain links TRBV2 with TRBJ2-3; 10 positions agree with TRBD1. This CDR3 spans 15 amino acids. The trim removed 8 bases at V and 4 bases at J, leaving 9 bases unmatched. Germline V gene data show CDR1 as SNHLY and CDR2 as FYNNEI. The CDR3 sequence: CASPRTGGDADTQYF. The CDR3, as DNA: TGTGCCAGCCCAAGGACAGGGGGGGACGCAGATACGCAGTATTTT.

The V gene is TRBV19, the J gene TRBJ1-5; 8 bases are shared with TRBD1. Germline trimming cut 5 bases from V and 5 bases from J; bases unmatched to any gene: 2. Germline V lookup: CDR1 LNHDA, CDR2 SQIVND (reference sequence). The CDR3 has 13 amino acids. CDR3 amino acids: CASSLTGDQPQHF. The CDR3 DNA reads TGTGCCAGTAGTTTGACAGGGGATCAGCCCCAGCATTTT.

This clone has only a few counts. The chain has TRBV3-1 (or the pseudogene TRBV3-2) and TRBJ2-7; unclear D gene. V was pared by 1 base and J by 5 bases, with 6 bases between. CDR1 LGHDT and CDR2 YNNKEL come from the germline V gene (reference sequence). The CDR3 has 12 amino acids. The CDR3 DNA reads TGTGCCAGCAGCCAAGGGGCCGACGAGCAGTACTTC. Translating gives CASSQGADEQYF.

Here the CDR3 DNA reads TGTGCCACCAGCAGAGATCTACAGGGCGGAGAAAAACTGTTTTTT. Amino acids: CATSRDLQGGEKLFF. The V call is TRBV15, the J call TRBJ1-4; possibly TRBD1 for D (6 bases). V lost 0 bases to trimming and J lost 8 bases, with 13 bases between them. CDR3 size: 15 residues. Germline V lookup: CDR1 LNHNV, CDR2 YYDKDF (reference sequence).

The chain combines TRBV6-2 or TRBV6-3 with TRBJ2-5, with D uncertain. Germline assignment: CDR1 MNHEY and CDR2 SVGEGT. The CDR3 contains 16 residues. Between the trimmed V and J ends, which lost 0 bases and 0 bases, there was a span of 11 bases. The CDR3 loop is CASSYSKIGNQETQYF. The CDR3 coding sequence is TGTGCCAGCAGTTACTCGAAAATTGGCAACCAAGAGACCCAGTACTTC.

The rearrangement links TRBV15 to TRBJ1-1; 7 bases map to TRBD1. This CDR3 has 13 residues. Trimming removed 5 bases from V and 9 bases from J; junction bases left unmatched: 9. Germline CDR1 LNHNV, CDR2 YYDKDF (reference sequence). In DNA, the CDR3 is TGTGCCACCAGCGGACCGGGACAGAACCAAGCTTTCTTT. This gives the protein CATSGPGQNQAFF.